The 18 T cell receptor beta chains reported below all come from one sample, sequenced in a study of OX40 agonist ivuxolimab in advanced cancers. TCRdb keeps only in-frame clones here, not all; method: immunoSEQ multiplex PCR. This table holds more than 60,000 clones, roughly nine tenths found once. The material was CD4+ or CD8+ T cells sorted from blood, obtained in a trial of the OX40 agonist ivuxolimab. These receptors were taken from an adult with an advanced solid tumor such as melanoma, head and neck, liver or kidney cancer.

The chain recombines TRBV18 with TRBJ2-1, with TRBD2 as a possible D gene (5 bases). This CDR3 spans 14 amino acids. The germline V gene has CDR1 KGHSH and CDR2 LQKENI. Deletions cut 2 bases from V and 6 bases from J, with 11 bases between. The DNA for the CDR3 is TGTGCCAGCTCACCATCCGGGGTCCCCAATGAGCAGTTCTTC. Translating it yields CASSPSGVPNEQFF. Full variable domain (missing parts from reference TRBV18 and TRBJ2-1): NAGVMQNPRHLVRRRGQEARLRCSPMKGHSHVYWYRQLPEEGLKFMVYLQKENIIDESGMPKERFSAEFPKEGPSILRIQQVVRGDSAAYFCASSPSGVPNEQFFGPGTRLTVL.

This clone was seen only once. The chain uses TRBV18 and TRBJ1-2, with D unclear. Between the trimmed V and J ends, which lost 3 bases and 4 bases, there was a span of 15 bases. Germline V CDR1 and CDR2: KGHSH, LQKENI. This CDR3 is built from 15 residues. CDR3 in amino acids: CASSPGLADLYGYTF. In DNA, the CDR3 is TGTGCCAGCTCACCTGGTCTAGCGGACCTCTATGGCTACACCTTC.

The rearrangement links TRBV7-3 to TRBJ2-3; D is perhaps TRBD1 (5 bases). From germline, CDR1 is SGHTA and CDR2 FQGTGA. V lost 1 base to trimming and J lost 7 bases, with 15 bases between them. The CDR3 is 15 residues long. Here the CDR3 DNA reads TGTGCCAGCAGCTTAAAAGGGGCCGAGGCCCATACGCAGTATTTT. Protein: CASSLKGAEAHTQYF.

This sequence joins TRBV27 and TRBJ1-5, with 8 bases matching TRBD1. The CDR3 is made up of 18 amino acids. V was clipped by 6 bases and J by 0 bases; unmatched bases: 13. Germline V gene sequence: CDR1 MNHEY, CDR2 SMNVEV (reference sequence). The CDR3 here is CASRPSGTGFFSNQPQHF. The CDR3 coding sequence is TGTGCCAGCAGACCCTCCGGGACAGGTTTCTTTAGCAATCAGCCCCAGCATTTT.

The V call is TRBV30, the J call TRBJ2-3; D gene unclear. The CDR3 runs to 12 residues. V was trimmed by 1 base and J by 13 bases, leaving 15 bases between them. CDR1 GTSNPN and CDR2 SVGIG come from the germline V gene (reference sequence). CDR3 residues: CAWSDGLGWEYF. DNA for the CDR3: TGTGCCTGGAGTGACGGCCTCGGGTGGGAGTATTTT.

This chain links TRBV5-4 with TRBJ2-3; TRBD1 agrees at 8 bases. With V trimmed by 4 bases and J by 4 bases, 5 bases remained unmatched. In germline, CDR1 is SGHNT, CDR2 YYREEE (reference sequence). The CDR3 is made up of 14 amino acids. The CDR3 is CASSNDRGADTQYF. Written as DNA, the CDR3 is TGTGCCAGCAGCAACGACAGGGGAGCAGATACGCAGTATTTT.

In its sample, this clone was seen once. The chain is built from TRBV7-9 and TRBJ1-1; 7 bases match TRBD1. CDR1 and CDR2 (germline): SEHNR, FQNEAQ (reference sequence). V dropped 4 bases and J dropped 0; count of bases not matched to a gene: 2. The CDR3 is made up of 14 amino acids. This CDR3 is CASSYDRVNTEAFF. The DNA for the CDR3 is TGTGCCAGCAGCTACGACAGGGTGAACACTGAAGCTTTCTTT. Based on the CDR3 plus reference TRBV7-9 and TRBJ1-1, the full variable domain is DTGVSQNPRHKITKRGQNVTFRCDPISEHNRLYWYRQTLGQGPEFLTYFQNEAQLEKSRLLSDRFSAERPKGSFSTLEIQRTEQGDSAMYLCASSYDRVNTEAFFGQGTRLTVV.

This chain joins TRBV2 and TRBJ2-4; D ambiguous. The CDR3 spans 12 residues. Trimming cost V 3 bases and J 5 bases, with 5 bases left between them. Germline assignment: CDR1 SNHLY and CDR2 FYNNEI. In DNA, the CDR3 is TGTGCCAGCAGTGATCCCCAAAACATTCAGTACTTC. This translates into CASSDPQNIQYF.

The chain carries TRBV10-3 and TRBJ2-7; a possible D gene is TRBD1 (6 bases). The CDR3 spans 14 residues. With 6 bases removed from V and 0 bases from J, the gap between germline ends came to 12 bases. Germline V lookup: CDR1 ENHRY, CDR2 SYGVKD. CDR3: CAISPGHRSYEQYF. In DNA form, the CDR3 reads TGTGCCATCAGCCCGGGACATCGCTCCTACGAGCAGTACTTC.

The J gene is TRBJ1-1, the V gene TRBV11-2; the D gene is possibly TRBD1 (5 bases). The germline V gene has CDR1 SGHAT and CDR2 FQNNGV. V dropped 6 bases and J dropped 6 bases, with 8 bases sitting between them. The CDR3 loop spans 11 amino acids. This CDR3 reads CASRQASEAFF. DNA of the CDR3: TGTGCCAGCAGACAGGCCTCTGAAGCTTTCTTT.

The chain has TRBV5-6 and TRBJ1-5; D remains ambiguous. CDR3 length: 12 residues. Germline lookup yields CDR1 SGHDT and CDR2 YYEEEE. Trimming pared 5 bases from V and 7 bases from J, leaving 10 bases between. In DNA, the CDR3 is TGTGCCAGCAGGCCGCCGGGACAGCCCCAGCATTTT. It specifies CASRPPGQPQHF.

Regarding this clone: A read error may account for a junction end that differs from germline. The rearrangement links TRBV30 to TRBJ2-7; 11 nucleotides agree with TRBD2. CDR3 size: 13 residues. CDR1 is GTSNPN, CDR2 SVGIG, per germline (reference sequence). CDR3 bases: TGTGCCTGGCTCTTAGCGGGAGGGAGAGCAGTGCACTTC. This translates into CAWLLAGGRAVHF.

The J gene is TRBJ2-2, the V gene TRBV27; 8 bases line up with TRBD2. The V and J ends lost 6 bases and 5 bases, in that order; junction bases with no gene match: 20. This CDR3 is built from 19 residues. Germline values: CDR1 MNHEY, CDR2 SMNVEV (reference sequence). This CDR3 is CASSPGRGLAGSTTGELFF. The CDR3 region has the DNA TGTGCCAGCAGCCCAGGGCGGGGATTAGCGGGGAGTACGACCGGGGAGCTGTTTTTT.

This chain links TRBV7-1 with TRBJ2-5, with 7 nucleotides matching TRBD1. TRBV7-1 is assigned to the ORF class and has an uncertain function. J lost 1 base, V lost 5 bases, and 4 bases had no gene match. The CDR3 extends over 14 amino acids. The CDR3 nucleotides read TGTGCCAGCAGCCCGGGACAGCGCCAAGAGACCCAGTACTTC. This sequence encodes CASSPGQRQETQYF.

The J gene is TRBJ2-3, the V gene TRBV6-6, with D perhaps matching TRBD2 (6 bases). V lost 5 bases, J lost 0 bases, and 12 bases lay in between. The germline CDR1 and CDR2 sequences are MNHNY and SVGAGI (reference sequence). This CDR3 is built from 15 residues. The CDR3 loop reads CASSPLGTSTDTQYF. CDR3 bases: TGTGCCAGCAGTCCCCTAGGGACTAGCACAGATACGCAGTATTTT.

This chain links TRBV20-1 with TRBJ1-2, with a possible D match to TRBD1 (5 bases). Germline assignment: CDR1 DFQATT and CDR2 SNEGSKA (reference sequence). This CDR3 contains 11 residues. V was pared by 7 bases and J by 4 bases, with 10 bases between. CDR3 residues: CSVHGTYGYTF. The CDR3 nucleotides read TGCAGTGTACACGGGACCTATGGCTACACCTTC.

V is TRBV7-9 and J is TRBJ1-3, with D perhaps matching TRBD1 (5 bases). This CDR3 comprises 16 residues. V lost 5 bases and J 4 bases, leaving 18 bases between the germline ends. Germline lookup yields CDR1 SEHNR and CDR2 FQNEAQ (reference sequence). CDR3 nucleotides: TGTGCCAGCAGCCCACGCGGGGCAGTCTTAGGAAACACCATATATTTT. Its protein is CASSPRGAVLGNTIYF. The full variable domain, with the rest looked up from reference TRBV7-9 and TRBJ1-3, is DTGVSQNPRHKITKRGQNVTFRCDPISEHNRLYWYRQTLGQGPEFLTYFQNEAQLEKSRLLSDRFSAERPKGSFSTLEIQRTEQGDSAMYLCASSPRGAVLGNTIYFGEGSWLTVV.

The table lists this clone with a few counts. This rearrangement joins TRBV6-1 to TRBJ1-1; 8 bases align to TRBD1. Trimming at V came to 5 bases and at J to 3 bases, leaving 5 bases not matched to a gene. The CDR3 contains 14 residues. CDR1 is MNHNS and CDR2 is SASEGT in the germline V gene. CDR3 nucleotide sequence: TGTGCCAGCAGTCAGGACAGGGCAGACACTGAAGCTTTCTTT. It encodes CASSQDRADTEAFF.